The clone carrying this TCR beta chain was counted between two and nine times. V was pared by 8 bases and J by 7 bases, with 11 bases of the junction left unmatched. This CDR3 comprises 15 residues. From the RT-PCR reads, TCRdb called clonotypes with MiXCR, one entry per CDR3 protein. There are about 700,000 distinct CDR3 sequences in the sample; more than 13% occur only once, and about 3.6% lies in the top ten. The chain recombines TRBV12-3 or TRBV12-4 with TRBJ2-3, with 11 bases matching TRBD1. The source material was memory CD4+ T cells from blood. This clonotype was obtained from a female donor in good health, serving as a healthy control. The CDR3 coding sequence is TGTGCCAGCTGCCCGGGACAGGGGGTTATAAATACGCAGTATTTT. It yields the protein CASCPGQGVINTQYF.